Below, 21 T cell receptor beta chains from the same sample are listed, as sequenced in a study of blood T cells in healthy people across ages. A J-beta primer mix and a sample-barcoded 5' primer were used in a second PCR of about 7 to 11 cycles. TCRdb redid the calling of the 5' RACE reads with MiXCR, one entry per CDR3 protein. The sample holds around 990,000 distinct CDR3 sequences, under 30% seen once. This sample also appeared in a second study, on T cells of mothers and their children.

The sequencing input was blood. These receptors were taken from a girl aged 2 to 10 in good health.

The table lists this clonotype with many counts. V and J are TRBV14 and TRBJ2-7; either TRBD1 or TRBD2 may supply D (5 bases each). The CDR3 totals 15 residues. Between the trimmed V and J ends, which lost 1 base and 5 bases, there was a span of 15 bases. From germline, CDR1 is SGHDN and CDR2 FVKESK. The CDR3 DNA follows: TGTGCCAGCAGCCAAGCCGGGACCAGACTCGACGAGCAGTACTTC. Translation: CASSQAGTRLDEQYF.

The J gene is TRBJ2-7, the V gene TRBV28; 9 nucleotides line up with TRBD2. This CDR3 contains 14 residues. V lost 5 bases and J lost 7; bases outside the gene matches: 9. Germline lookup yields CDR1 MDHEN and CDR2 SYDVKM. In DNA, the CDR3 is TGTGCCAGCAGTGATCCGGGACTAGCAAAAGAGCAGTACTTC. This encodes CASSDPGLAKEQYF. Based on the CDR3 plus reference TRBV28 and TRBJ2-7, the full variable domain is DVKVTQSSRYLVKRTGEKVFLECVQDMDHENMFWYRQDPGLGLRLIYFSYDVKMKEKGDIPEGYSVSREKKERFSLILESASTNQTSMYLCASSDPGLAKEQYFGPGTRLTVT.

CDR3 coding DNA: TGCGCCAGCAGCCAAGATCAAGCTAACTATGGCTACACCTTC. Its protein is CASSQDQANYGYTF. This sequence joins TRBV4-3 and TRBJ1-2; unclear D gene. The germline CDR1 and CDR2 sequences are LGHNA and YSLEER. V lost 0 bases, J lost 0 bases, and 5 bases lay in between. The CDR3 spans 14 residues.

This chain uses TRBV4-1 with TRBJ2-1; 9 bases agree with TRBD2. This CDR3 is built from 18 residues. With 1 base clipped from V and 9 bases from J, the junction kept 16 bases outside the gene matches. The germline CDR1 and CDR2 sequences are MGHRA and YSYEKL. This CDR3 reads CASSQASLGGRGLGEQFF. For the CDR3, the DNA is TGCGCCAGCAGCCAAGCGAGCCTAGGCGGGAGGGGACTTGGTGAGCAGTTCTTC.

The rearrangement uses TRBV5-1 and TRBJ2-1; D is unclear. The CDR3 runs 15 residues. From germline, CDR1 is SGHRS and CDR2 YFSETQ. V was cut by 1 base and J by 5 bases, with 13 bases left in between. The CDR3 region is CASSLSVRGDNEQFF. The DNA of the CDR3 is TGCGCCAGCAGCTTGTCGGTGCGCGGAGACAATGAGCAGTTCTTC.

This clonotype showed up just a few times. This rearrangement joins TRBV28 to TRBJ1-5; D might be TRBD1 (5 bases). Germline V CDR1 and CDR2: MDHEN, SYDVKM. With 7 bases removed from V and 7 bases from J, the gap between germline ends came to 14 bases. The CDR3 is 13 residues long. In DNA, the CDR3 is TGTGCCAGCAAGGAGGGGATGGGACAGCCCCAGCATTTT. Amino acid sequence: CASKEGMGQPQHF.

This clonotype was seen more than once but under ten times. This chain links TRBV7-2 with TRBJ2-5; TRBD2 matches 8 bases. This CDR3 spans 16 amino acids. The germline V gene has CDR1 SGHTA and CDR2 FQGNSA. The J segment lost 0 bases and the V segment lost 3 bases, leaving 6 bases of the junction unmatched. DNA for the CDR3: TGTGCCAGCAGCTTTTTAGCGGGGCGGAACCAAGAGACCCAGTACTTC. Its protein product is CASSFLAGRNQETQYF.

This clonotype was counted only a few times. The chain uses TRBV4-3 and TRBJ1-3; D gene uncertain. The CDR3 extends over 15 amino acids. Trimming stripped 0 bases from V and 1 base from J, with 7 bases between. In germline, CDR1 is LGHNA, CDR2 YSLEER. CDR3 protein: CASSQDRISGNTIYF. DNA of the CDR3: TGCGCCAGCAGCCAAGACCGGATTTCTGGAAACACCATATATTTT.

Only a few counts were recorded for this clonotype. The V gene is TRBV7-9, the J gene TRBJ2-1, with D possibly being TRBD2 (5 bases). Trimming stripped 1 base from V and 0 bases from J, with 19 bases between. The germline CDR1 and CDR2 sequences are SEHNR and FQNEAQ (reference sequence). The CDR3 is made up of 19 amino acids. The CDR3: CASSLDMGAPKSSYNEQFF. In DNA form, the CDR3 reads TGTGCCAGCAGCTTAGATATGGGAGCCCCAAAGAGCTCCTACAATGAGCAGTTCTTC.

This clonotype has only a few counts. The rearrangement links TRBV29-1 to TRBJ2-2, with D unresolved. V shed 1 base and J shed 5 bases, with 5 bases lying between them. The CDR3 length is 12 residues. Germline CDR1 and CDR2: SQVTM and ANQGSEA. CDR3: CSVEGPTGELFF. The CDR3 bases are TGCAGCGTTGAAGGCCCTACCGGGGAGCTGTTTTTT.

The chain carries TRBV29-1 and TRBJ2-7, with D possibly matching TRBD2 (6 bases). Germline V gene lookup returns CDR1 SQVTM and CDR2 ANQGSEA. The CDR3 length is 14 residues. With 3 bases removed from V and 5 bases from J, the gap between germline ends came to 17 bases. For the CDR3, the DNA is TGCAGCGTTGAGGCGACGGGAGCCGGGAACGAGCAGTACTTC. Translating it yields CSVEATGAGNEQYF.

This clonotype was counted only a few times. The chain has TRBV28 and TRBJ2-5; 7 nucleotides match TRBD1. Germline loops: CDR1 MDHEN, CDR2 SYDVKM. With 3 bases clipped from V and 1 base from J, the junction kept 11 bases outside the gene matches. The CDR3 totals 17 residues. The CDR3: CASSFFWDSRVQETQYF. The CDR3 DNA reads as TGTGCCAGCAGTTTCTTTTGGGACAGTCGGGTCCAAGAGACCCAGTACTTC.

This clonotype has a handful of counts. The chain has TRBV27 and TRBJ1-2, with D unclear. The ends were cut back, 3 bases at V and 3 bases at J, with 8 bases in the middle. The CDR3 spans 13 residues. Per the germline V gene, CDR1 is MNHEY and CDR2 is SMNVEV (reference sequence). Here the CDR3 DNA reads TGTGCCAGCAGTTTGAAAGGGCACTATGGCTACACCTTC. This sequence encodes CASSLKGHYGYTF.

This clonotype was detected only a few times. The rearrangement uses TRBV4-3 and TRBJ2-5; TRBD1 is a possible D gene (6 bases). The CDR3 consists of 18 residues. Per the germline V gene, CDR1 is LGHNA and CDR2 is YSLEER. Trimming stripped 0 bases from V and 5 bases from J, with 22 bases between. This CDR3 is CASSQDRAVRGMGETQYF. As DNA, the CDR3 is TGCGCCAGCAGCCAAGATAGGGCCGTGAGGGGGATGGGGGAGACCCAGTACTTC.

The V and J genes are TRBV20-1 and TRBJ2-1; D unclear. From germline, CDR1 is DFQATT and CDR2 SNEGSKA (reference sequence). The CDR3 spans 16 residues. Trimming removed 0 bases at V and 5 bases at J, with 17 bases between. This CDR3 reads CSARDFHAFPNNEQFF. DNA of the CDR3: TGCAGTGCTAGAGATTTCCATGCCTTTCCTAACAATGAGCAGTTCTTC.

This chain connects TRBV24-1 to TRBJ2-7; D gene uncertain. Deletions cut 7 bases from V and 4 bases from J, with 19 bases between. CDR3 length equals 15 residues. Germline values: CDR1 KGHDR, CDR2 SFDVKD. The CDR3 loop is CATSLCPPSPYEQYF. CDR3 DNA: TGTGCCACCAGCCTCTGCCCACCCTCACCGTACGAGCAGTACTTC.

The chain couples TRBV24-1 to TRBJ2-5, with D perhaps being TRBD1 or TRBD2 (5 bases each). The DNA end favors TRBJ2-1, so the J call may be wrong. In germline, CDR1 is KGHDR, CDR2 SFDVKD. There are 13 residues in the CDR3. The CDR3 nucleotides read TGTGCCACCAGTGAACCAGGGAGAAATGAGCAGTTCTTC. It yields the protein CATSEPGRNEQFF.

There are a few counts of this clonotype. The chain employs TRBV28 and TRBJ1-5, with unresolved D. The CDR3 is 13 amino acids. Per germline, CDR1 MDHEN and CDR2 SYDVKM. V was pared by 7 bases and J by 1 base, with 8 bases between. The CDR3 here is CASIGMSNQPQHF. Written as DNA, the CDR3 is TGTGCCAGCATTGGGATGAGCAATCAGCCCCAGCATTTT.

J is TRBJ2-5 and V is TRBV29-1; D uncertain. The germline V and J ends were trimmed by 0 bases and 2 bases, with 10 bases remaining between them. Germline CDR1 is SQVTM and CDR2 is ANQGSEA. CDR3 length: 14 residues. The CDR3 here is CSVEEGTVQETQYF. CDR3 sequence (DNA): TGCAGCGTTGAAGAGGGCACCGTGCAAGAGACCCAGTACTTC.

V gene TRBV25-1 combines with J gene TRBJ2-5, with 9 nucleotides matching TRBD2. V trimming: 0 bases; J trimming: 4 bases; junction bases outside the gene matches: 9. The CDR3 extends over 17 amino acids. Germline CDR1 MGHDK, CDR2 SYGVNS. CDR3 nucleotide sequence: TGTGCCAGCAGTGAATATCTGGCTAGCGGGATTGTAGAGACCCAGTACTTC. This codes for CASSEYLASGIVETQYF. Full variable domain (rest looked up from reference TRBV25-1 and TRBJ2-5): EADIYQTPRYLVIGTGKKITLECSQTMGHDKMYWYQQDPGMELHLIHYSYGVNSTEKGDLSSESTVSRIRTEHFPLTLESARPSHTSQYLCASSEYLASGIVETQYFGPGTRLLVL.

The V call is TRBV6-5, the J call TRBJ1-1; tentatively, D is TRBD1 (5 bases). Trimming stripped 6 bases from V and 3 bases from J, with 14 bases between. The CDR3 loop spans 14 amino acids. In germline, CDR1 is MNHEY, CDR2 SVGAGI. The CDR3 reads CASRQGTDYTEAFF. The CDR3 DNA sequence: TGTGCCAGCAGACAAGGGACGGACTACACTGAAGCTTTCTTT.